This is a list of T cell receptor beta chains from one sample in a study of blood T cell repertoires in COVID-19. Libraries were prepared by immunoSEQ multiplex PCR; TCRdb keeps only in-frame clonotypes and omits some of them. This sample has some 130,000 clones, with under 90% found just once. The specimen sequenced was peripheral blood. These receptors all stem from a woman aged 55-70 years with active or convalescent COVID-19. Both conserved end residues are part of each CDR3. Fields, in order: V gene, D gene, J gene, clone size, CDR3 DNA, CDR3 protein. D genes are given only for firm matches. Clone size is stated in some rows and not others, as once, few, many or a class when expanded.

v_gene: TRBV5-1; d_gene: NA; j_gene: TRBJ2-1; abundance: NA; CDR3nt: TGCGCCAGCAGCTTGGCCGGTGCGGGGGCCAATGAGCAGTTCTTC; CDR3aa: CASSLAGAGANEQFF
v_gene: TRBV14; d_gene: TRBD2; j_gene: TRBJ2-1; abundance: NA; CDR3nt: TGTGCCAGCAGCCAAGAGGCGGGGGGGCCGGGTGAGCAGTTCTTC; CDR3aa: CASSQEAGGPGEQFF
v_gene: TRBV4-3; d_gene: NA; j_gene: TRBJ2-7; abundance: NA; CDR3nt: TGCGCCAGCAGCCAAAATCCCGGGAGCGGGGAGCAGTACTTC; CDR3aa: CASSQNPGSGEQYF
v_gene: TRBV18; d_gene: NA; j_gene: TRBJ1-1; abundance: NA; CDR3nt: TGTGCCAGCTTACAGGGTCCGGACACTGAAGCTTTCTTT; CDR3aa: CASLQGPDTEAFF
v_gene: TRBV7-2; d_gene: NA; j_gene: TRBJ1-3; abundance: NA; CDR3nt: TGTGCCAGCAGCCCTAGGGAGTGGGACACCATATATTTT; CDR3aa: CASSPREWDTIYF
v_gene: TRBV7-2; d_gene: TRBD2; j_gene: TRBJ2-7; abundance: NA; CDR3nt: TGTGCCAGCAGCTTAGGGCCCCCTAGCGGGAGTCCCTACGAGCAGTACTTC; CDR3aa: CASSLGPPSGSPYEQYF
v_gene: TRBV27; d_gene: TRBD2; j_gene: TRBJ2-7; abundance: many; CDR3nt: TGTGCCAGCAGGGGGACTAGCGGGATCTCCTACGAGCAGTACTTC; CDR3aa: CASRGTSGISYEQYF
v_gene: TRBV7-2; d_gene: NA; j_gene: TRBJ1-5; abundance: few; CDR3nt: TGTGCCAGCAGCTTCCACGGGCAGGGAGGGGAACGGCCCCAGCATTTT; CDR3aa: CASSFHGQGGERPQHF
v_gene: TRBV7-7; d_gene: NA; j_gene: TRBJ2-7; abundance: NA; CDR3nt: TGTGCTAGCAGCTTGGGCCCATTATACGAGCAGTACTTC; CDR3aa: CASSLGPLYEQYF
v_gene: TRBV5-1; d_gene: NA; j_gene: TRBJ1-2; abundance: once; CDR3nt: TGCGCCAGCAGCTTGGGCCGACCGGCCCTAGCTAACTATGGCTACACCTTC; CDR3aa: CASSLGRPALANYGYTF
v_gene: TRBV6-4; d_gene: NA; j_gene: TRBJ1-5; abundance: once; CDR3nt: TGTGCCAGCAGGGTCGGTTTTCAGCCCCAGCATTTT; CDR3aa: CASRVGFQPQHF
v_gene: TRBV5-6; d_gene: TRBD1; j_gene: TRBJ1-2; abundance: NA; CDR3nt: TGTGCCAGCAGCTTAGGACCGACAGGGGGACATGGCTACACCTTC; CDR3aa: CASSLGPTGGHGYTF
v_gene: TRBV27; d_gene: TRBD2; j_gene: TRBJ2-5; abundance: NA; CDR3nt: TGTGCCAGCAGTTTTGGCGGGGGAACCTTGGGGACCCAGTACTTC; CDR3aa: CASSFGGGTLGTQYF
v_gene: TRBV5-1; d_gene: TRBD1; j_gene: TRBJ2-7; abundance: few; CDR3nt: TGCGCCAGCAGCTTGGCCCGGACAGGGGGCCGTGGCGAGCAGTACTTC; CDR3aa: CASSLARTGGRGEQYF
v_gene: TRBV7-2; d_gene: TRBD2; j_gene: TRBJ2-3; abundance: NA; CDR3nt: TGTGCCAGCCGCGGAGGAGTGCTAGCGGGAGTCGTTACAGATACGCAGTATTTT; CDR3aa: CASRGGVLAGVVTDTQYF
v_gene: TRBV14; d_gene: TRBD2; j_gene: TRBJ2-3; abundance: NA; CDR3nt: TGTGCCAGCAGCCGATTAAGCGGGGGGCCACTTCCGCAGTATTTT; CDR3aa: CASSRLSGGPLPQYF
v_gene: TRBV6-2/TRBV6-3; d_gene: NA; j_gene: TRBJ2-6; abundance: NA; CDR3nt: TGTGCCAGCAGTCATGCGGTCCTCATCTCTTCTGGGGCCAACGTCCTGACTTTC; CDR3aa: CASSHAVLISSGANVLTF
v_gene: TRBV27; d_gene: TRBD2; j_gene: TRBJ2-2; abundance: NA; CDR3nt: TGTGCCAGCAGGCGTACTAGCGGGGGGGCCACGAACACCGGGGAGCTGTTTTTT; CDR3aa: CASRRTSGGATNTGELFF
v_gene: TRBV28; d_gene: NA; j_gene: TRBJ1-5; abundance: NA; CDR3nt: TGTGCCAGCAGTTTTCAAACAGGCTATCAGCCCCAGCATTTT; CDR3aa: CASSFQTGYQPQHF
v_gene: TRBV11-2; d_gene: NA; j_gene: TRBJ2-7; abundance: NA; CDR3nt: TGTGCCAGCAGCTTATTACTGTCGGACGAGCAGTACTTC; CDR3aa: CASSLLLSDEQYF
v_gene: TRBV5-1; d_gene: TRBD2; j_gene: TRBJ2-1; abundance: NA; CDR3nt: TGCGCCAGCAGCTCGGGACTAGCGGGGGCCTTGTACAATGAGCAGTTCTTC; CDR3aa: CASSSGLAGALYNEQFF
v_gene: TRBV2; d_gene: NA; j_gene: TRBJ1-1; abundance: NA; CDR3nt: TGTGCCAGCAGTGTAAAGACAGTGAACACTGAAGCTTTCTTT; CDR3aa: CASSVKTVNTEAFF
v_gene: TRBV18; d_gene: NA; j_gene: TRBJ1-1; abundance: NA; CDR3nt: TGTGCCAGCTCACCGGCGGGGACCGAAGCTTTCTTT; CDR3aa: CASSPAGTEAFF
v_gene: TRBV7-7; d_gene: NA; j_gene: TRBJ2-5; abundance: once; CDR3nt: TGTGCCAGCAGCTTAACAGGGATGCAAGAGACCCAGTACTTC; CDR3aa: CASSLTGMQETQYF
v_gene: TRBV2; d_gene: TRBD2; j_gene: TRBJ2-2; abundance: few; CDR3nt: TGTGCCAGCATTCGGCTAGCGGGCACCGGGGAGCTGTTTTTT; CDR3aa: CASIRLAGTGELFF
v_gene: TRBV11-2; d_gene: TRBD2; j_gene: TRBJ2-3; abundance: NA; CDR3nt: TGTGCCAGCAGCTTATTGGTTAGCGGGGGATACACAGATACGCAGTATTTT; CDR3aa: CASSLLVSGGYTDTQYF
v_gene: TRBV19; d_gene: NA; j_gene: TRBJ1-5; abundance: NA; CDR3nt: TGTGCCAGTACCCTCGGAGGGTTCAATCAGCCCCAGCATTTT; CDR3aa: CASTLGGFNQPQHF
v_gene: TRBV7-2; d_gene: NA; j_gene: TRBJ2-5; abundance: NA; CDR3nt: TGTGCCAGTACGGCGACTACCACCCAAGAGACCCAGTACTTC; CDR3aa: CASTATTTQETQYF
v_gene: TRBV24-1; d_gene: NA; j_gene: TRBJ1-5; abundance: NA; CDR3nt: TGTGCCACCCCCGGGGGGTCCCATAGCAATCAGCCCCAGCATTTT; CDR3aa: CATPGGSHSNQPQHF
v_gene: TRBV9; d_gene: TRBD1; j_gene: TRBJ2-1; abundance: few; CDR3nt: TGTGCCAGCAGCGTTACCGGGACAGAATACAATGAGCAGTTCTTC; CDR3aa: CASSVTGTEYNEQFF
v_gene: TRBV12-3/TRBV12-4; d_gene: NA; j_gene: TRBJ2-3; abundance: NA; CDR3nt: TGTGCCAGCCGAGGGCAGTTAACAGATACGCAGTATTTT; CDR3aa: CASRGQLTDTQYF
v_gene: TRBV19; d_gene: TRBD1; j_gene: TRBJ2-2; abundance: NA; CDR3nt: TGTGCCAGTAGGGACAGGGGCACCGGGGAGCTGTTTTTT; CDR3aa: CASRDRGTGELFF
v_gene: TRBV30; d_gene: NA; j_gene: TRBJ2-2; abundance: few; CDR3nt: TGTGCCTGGAGCAGGAACACCGGGGAGCTGTTTTTT; CDR3aa: CAWSRNTGELFF
v_gene: TRBV5-1; d_gene: TRBD1; j_gene: TRBJ1-4; abundance: NA; CDR3nt: TGCGCCAGCAGCTTGGGAAGGACAGGTGACAGAGAAAAACTGTTTTTT; CDR3aa: CASSLGRTGDREKLFF
v_gene: TRBV10-1; d_gene: TRBD2; j_gene: TRBJ2-3; abundance: few; CDR3nt: TGCGCCAGCAGTGAGTCGAAAGCGGGGGGGCCAGATACGCAGTATTTT; CDR3aa: CASSESKAGGPDTQYF